The count of the clone carrying this T cell receptor (beta chain) is one. Assay: immunoSEQ multiplex PCR; the TCRdb copy retains only in-frame clones and omits some. The data show fewer than 900,000 clones, around 89% seen once. This record comes from a study of Ad26.COV2.S vaccination and SARS-CoV-2 variants. Germline V gives CDR1 MNHEY, CDR2 SMNVEV (reference sequence). V trimming: 8 bases; J trimming: 7 bases; junction bases outside the gene matches: 6. This CDR3 comprises 14 residues. Treatment defined: around 19 received Ad26.COV2.S at low or high dose, single or two shots; 5 received placebo; per-sample allocation not given. Day 63 following the first vaccine or placebo injection was when the samples were taken.

The rearrangement links TRBV27 to TRBJ1-6, with 9 bases that match TRBD1. This clonotype originated in a person between 18 and 59 years old who received the Ad26.COV2.S COVID-19 vaccine or a placebo. The sample in question was peripheral blood, obtained in a trial of Ad26.COV2.S vaccine versus placebo. The CDR3 loop reads CASRLGQGNSPLHF. CDR3 DNA sequence: TGTGCCAGCCGCCTCGGACAGGGGAATTCACCCCTCCACTTT.